This T cell receptor beta chain was sequenced for a study of CD8+CD57+ T cells in acquired aplastic anemia (dated by TCRdb to the late 2010s). About the study as a whole: Extracted DNA from sorted CD4+ and CD8+ cells averaged approximately 3.4 ug, ranging from about 0.18 to 27.4 ug. CD8+CD57+ expansion was defined as a frequency above the mean frequency observed in healthy subjects.

Ends trimmed: V by 5 bases, J by 4 bases; bases unmatched to a gene: 4. In the germline V gene (reference sequence), CDR1 corresponds to SEHNR and CDR2 to FQNEAQ. The CDR3, from cysteine to phenylalanine, totals 15 residues. Just CDR3 DNA is preserved here, 45 bases in frame from base 1. Flow cytometry had shown CD8+CD57+ cell expansion in the patients selected for sequencing. Severe acquired aplastic anemia was diagnosed in all patients according to International Study of Aplastic Anemia and Agranulocytosis and Camitta criteria. No therapy had been received by the patients at the time of blood sampling. In the study, sorted CD4+ and CD8+ blood T cells from patients with severe aplastic anemia and from healthy subjects underwent deep sequencing of TCR repertoires. Patients were enrolled under clinicaltrials.gov protocols 00001620, 01623167, 00001397, 00071045, 00081523 and 00961064 in the USA. Ficoll-Paque density gradient centrifugation was used to isolate peripheral blood mononuclear cells. Before DNA extraction, CD4+ and CD8+ T cells were sorted with FACS or magnetic beads.

Findings and caveats that apply to the study as a whole: Patients and healthy controls showed no significant difference in CD8+ Simpson's diversity (P=0.060). Fewer than 35 CD8+ CDR3 sequences were found to be shared between patients and controls, but these sequences appeared to be highly expressed in patients and within the immunodominant clones of the patients.

Genomic DNA served as template for TCR beta VDJ combination and CDR3 sequence profiling. TCR repertoire sequencing was run on an Illumina HiSeq 2000. The authors' pipeline ran thus. Repertoire assessment relied on Simpson's diversity index, CDR3 size and DJ length profiles, and TRBV/TRBJ rearrangement plots. The most abundant DNA sequence in the deep sequencing data was defined as the immunodominant clone. CDR3 amino acid sequences were screened for sharing across subjects and were compared with published repertoires and the VDJdb database. TCRdb passed the public sequencing reads through fastp at Q25 and MiXCR, retaining productive beta sequences. Rows merge per CDR3 protein into single entries with the most common DNA and genes. TCRdb, not the authors, supplied the V and J calls. The sample data list 160,000 or so distinct CDR3 sequences, and 71% of these were observed just once. 45% to 60% of the sample is held by the ten biggest clonotypes.

In regard to this clonotype: Its recognized antigen is unknown. Base qualities were left out, and no much larger clone turns up one base away.

Sequencing was carried out using sorted CD4+, CD8+, or CD8+CD57+ T cells (not recorded which) from PBMCs. The sequence links TRBV7-9 to TRBJ2-2; 10 bases in the middle match TRBD2. This clonotype was sampled from a human donor with aplastic anemia. The nucleotides are TGTGCCAGCAGCCCCGGGACTAGCGTCACCGGGGAGCTGTTTTTT. Its protein reads: CASSPGTSVTGELFF. Outside the CDR3, residues come from the reference TRBV7-9 and TRBJ2-2 proteins, so the full variable domain is: DTGVSQNPRHKITKRGQNVTFRCDPISEHNRLYWYRQTLGQGPEFLTYFQNEAQLEKSRLLSDRFSAERPKGSFSTLEIQRTEQGDSAMYLCASSPGTSVTGELFFGEGSRLTVL.